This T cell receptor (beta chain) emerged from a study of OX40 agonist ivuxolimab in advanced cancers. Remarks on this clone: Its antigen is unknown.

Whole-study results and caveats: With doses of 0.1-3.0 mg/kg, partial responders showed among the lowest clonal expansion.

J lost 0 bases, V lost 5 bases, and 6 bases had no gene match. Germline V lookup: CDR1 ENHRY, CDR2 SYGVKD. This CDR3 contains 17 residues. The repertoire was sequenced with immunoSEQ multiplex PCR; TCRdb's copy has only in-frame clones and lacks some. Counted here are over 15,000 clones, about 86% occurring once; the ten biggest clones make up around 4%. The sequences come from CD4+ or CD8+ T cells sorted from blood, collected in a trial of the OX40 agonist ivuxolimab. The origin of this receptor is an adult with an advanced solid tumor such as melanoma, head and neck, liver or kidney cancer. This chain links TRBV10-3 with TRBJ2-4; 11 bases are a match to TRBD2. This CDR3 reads CAISPGLAVIAKNIQYF. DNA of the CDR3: TGTGCCATCAGTCCGGGACTAGCGGTAATAGCCAAAAACATTCAGTACTTC.